This T cell receptor beta chain was recovered during a study of beta chain features in type 1 diabetes. Study-wide results and caveats: There was a moderate but significant shortening of TCRB CDR3s in all four CD4+ subsets of Type 1 diabetes patients.

Looked up from germline, CDR1 is SQVTM and CDR2 is ANQGSEA. The CDR3 length is 13 residues. The V segment lost 5 bases and the J segment 7 bases; nucleotides outside the gene matches: 8. Every isolated RNA sample was fully reverse transcribed, so sequencing captured expressed TCRB transcripts. The table came from immunoSEQ multiplex PCR; TCRdb's copy has only in-frame clones and leaves some out. Here the sample spans fewer than 450,000 clones, roughly 13% being singletons. About this clone itself: Its antigen is still unknown.

This sequence was found in a woman under 30 with type 1 diabetes. The chain carries TRBV29-1 and TRBJ2-7, with 10 nucleotides matching TRBD1. The specimen was naive CD4+ T cells from blood. The CDR3 DNA reads TGCAGCGTTTACGGGACAGGGGACAGGGAGCAGTACTTC. This translates into CSVYGTGDREQYF.